This TCR beta chain was retrieved from a study of cytomegalovirus exposure and HLA in healthy donors (dated by TCRdb to about 2017). Background on the whole study: An earlier analysis of 550 to 700 of the donors reported approximately 300 Gb of sequence data and some 120 million unique TCR beta sequences from 150 million to 200 million T cells. The number of typed donors differed by locus: about 620-640 for A, B, C, DRB1 and DQB1; roughly 510 for DQA1; approximately 600 for DPA1; and roughly 470 for DPB1. To decide whether each TCR beta V gene segment behaved as functional or pseudogenic, an earlier analysis of approximately 620 of the donors relied on high-throughput TCR beta sequencing. The study aimed to test whether cataloging public T cell receptors could reveal signatures of past pathogen exposure. Rather than using new phenotypic data, the later analysis identified candidate immune exposures from TCR beta sequences and from how often those sequences occurred across donors. About 280 gigabases of sequencing data and 70 million to 95 million unique TCR sequences made up an early release that covered nearly 650 HLA-typed donors. On average, around 240,000 unique TCR beta nucleotide sequences were sequenced per donor among 398 genotyped donors of the cohort, with roughly a sixth of those sequences being non-productive. Donor age, sex, ethnicity and CMV serostatus were compiled alongside the repertoire data. To predict cytomegalovirus infection status, the study combined high-throughput TCR immunosequencing, statistical association of individual TCRs with disease status, and machine learning. In addition to the first cohort of about 650 subjects, a separate validation cohort of under 150 different subjects was used. In a later analysis, previously published TCR beta repertoires from several hundred donors were re-analyzed and high-resolution HLA genotyping was added so that TCR occurrence patterns could be studied. All discovery cohort repertoires had been generated using a single sequencing platform. The T cell repertoires of under 700 subjects were profiled by immunosequencing and related to cytomegalovirus serostatus. About five DR-DQ haplotypes were handled as single units for association and clustering because linkage in the cohort was strong. In a later genetic analysis, genome-wide SNP genotypes for about three fifths of the 666 donors were used, and that subset was treated as a discovery cohort. Class I and class II HLA loci were covered by the typing at four-digit resolution. Among the roughly 400 genotyped donors, around 79% belonged to the genetic ancestry cluster associated with self-reported Caucasian donors. The research as a whole found: A further reported finding was that TCR beta sequences accurately predicted the HLA-A and HLA-B alleles for most subjects in the first cohort. In a later analysis, HLA-associated TCR beta chains showed more clonal expansion and lower generation probabilities than non-associated chains that were equally common. A total of 164 TCR beta chains were listed by the study as associated with cytomegalovirus. Correlated functional status among segregating V segments might be attributable to linkage disequilibrium, but an unknown experimental factor could not be ruled out. Presence/absence analyses assumed roughly uniform sequencing depth across donors, an assumption that may not hold. HLA typing was unavailable for some donors at each locus, so association tests used only the typed subset. Most TCR sequences were observed very rarely across donors, whereas some public TCRs were present in many individuals. Compared with the approximately 670-donor mean, donors in an Asian-associated ancestry cluster had fewer N-insertions in productive TCRs, according to a later genetic analysis. According to the authors, the approach could potentially be generalized to other disease states and immunological phenotypes. When HLA alleles, especially DR and DQ, strongly co-occurred, attributing TCR associations to individual alleles was difficult. The cohort was sequenced for TCR beta chains only, and without alpha or paired-chain data the features that could be detected were limited. In a later analysis, TCR association rates were found to vary across HLA loci, with the most associated TCRs seen for DRB1 alleles and the fewest for HLA-C alleles. In an earlier analysis of about 600 of the donors, most TCR beta V segments appeared in productive rearrangements about 87% or about 30% of the time, broadly matching IMGT annotations. Because counts were too low, seventeen rarely observed V segments, including chromosome 9 orphons, were excluded from the earlier analysis of some 540 of the donors. Specific HLA alleles were associated with 16,951 TCR beta sequences at a false discovery rate of 0.05 in a later analysis. A later genetic analysis associated a missense DCLRE1C variant with V-gene and J-gene trimming of TCR beta chains, and an independent cohort replicated the association. A group of highly shared sequence variants was considered likely to be a technical artifact of the sequencing pipeline. Because the 87-base-pair reads could not distinguish some IMGT-functional V segments, including TRBV6-2 and TRBV6-3, those segments were excluded. According to a later analysis, most CMV-associated TCR beta chains appeared to be HLA-restricted, and the HLA associations seemed to be driven largely by CMV exposure. The classifier was reported to diagnose cytomegalovirus status with high specificity and sensitivity in both the original and validation cohorts. For the cohort, immune exposure information was limited to CMV serostatus. A later analysis reported that several top co-occurrence clusters appeared linked to parvovirus B19, influenza, CMV and Epstein-Barr virus. A few of the identified cytomegalovirus-associated TCR beta chains were confirmed in vitro to be specific for cytomegalovirus antigens.

Preparation of the library involved the immunoSEQ multiplex PCR assay. The multiplex PCR relied on a mix of 60 forward primers for TCR Vbeta segments and 13 reverse primers for TCR Jbeta segments. The CDR3 region of rearranged TCR beta genes was amplified from genomic DNA with a multiplex PCR assay. The amplified TCR beta libraries were sequenced on the Illumina HiSeq System as 87-base-pair reads. The original methods were these. In a later analysis, tens of millions of unique TCR beta chains were counted across the approximately 620 repertoires, and around 11 million of these chains were shared by at least two donors. A nearest-neighbor algorithm error-corrected the raw reads and collapsed the reads into unique sequences, merging closely related sequences to remove PCR and sequencing errors. Alignment of CDR3 sequences to IMGT reference sequences was used to assign V, D and J gene segments. For a sequence to be retained, a match of at least six nucleotides to both a V gene segment and a J gene segment was required. Rearrangements were classified as productive when the CDR3 lacked stop codons and remained in frame with V and J, and all other rearrangements were classified as non-productive. CDR3 was defined according to IMGT convention as the region running from the second conserved V-encoded cysteine to the conserved J-encoded phenylalanine. The earlier analysis of fewer than 750 of the donors excluded sequences that lacked an unambiguous match to a single V gene segment. In an earlier analysis of roughly 500 of the donors, V segments were called functional above 56.7% productive rearrangements and were called segregating when the between-donor standard deviation exceeded 5%. A statistical classification framework was developed to diagnose cytomegalovirus status using the catalog of TCR beta chain sequences. V and J gene assignment, in a later analysis, came from comparing TCR nucleotide sequences with IMGT/GENE-DB human TR gene sequences. The TCRdist pipeline was used in a later analysis to assign CDR3 sequences and most-parsimonious VDJ recombination scenarios. In a later analysis, every TCR beta chain was defined by the combination of its CDR3 amino acid sequence and its V-gene family, and reads without a unique V-gene family were dropped. A later analysis removed 450 to 600 highly shared, low-generation-probability nucleotide sequences to deal with suspected cross-contamination and a sequencing artifact. In a later analysis, a clonal expansion index for each public chain was calculated from normalized within-repertoire ranks of inferred template counts. In a later analysis, generation probabilities were computed using a VDJ recombination model fitted to out-of-frame rearrangements, and the results were checked against IGoR. In a later analysis, TCR-TCR, TCR-HLA and TCR-CMV co-occurrence was scored with hypergeometric tests, and a repertoire-size bias correction was applied to TCR pairs. In a later analysis, false discovery rates were estimated by permuting HLA or CMV assignments 20 times. In a later analysis, co-occurring TCRs were grouped with DBSCAN, and TCRdist sequence similarity was added when clustering was performed within HLA-allele-positive subsets. Repertoires with fewer than 30,000 or more than 120,000 public chains were left out of co-occurrence clustering, as were several repertoires with anomalous nucleotide sharing. In TCRdb, the immuneACCESS table is reduced to in-frame sequences with V and J assigned. These tables do not hold every clone; where another copy was compared, an unresolved V gene accounts for under half, and the others remain unexplained. V and J calls and clone size come straight from that table; D and trimming were deduced from the DNA. A total of fewer than 200,000 clones appear in this sample, about 75% of them only once. Together, the top ten hold less than 3% of the sample.

Including the terminal cysteine and phenylalanine, the CDR3 comprises 14 residues. Only the CDR3 DNA stays, 42 bases, in frame from base 1. Deletion took 0 bases off V and 11 bases off J, with a span of 14 bases between the germline ends. The CDR1 and CDR2 encoded by the germline V gene are MNHNS and SASEGT. With regard to this clone: Its antigen specificity is not known. No clone much larger than this one lies a single base away; base qualities are absent.

The cohort was made up of about 670 healthy bone marrow donors. Cohort members were all nominally healthy when sampled, although unrecorded immune exposures were likely present. The donor was CMV seronegative and was included in the group of a few hundred seronegative cohort members. Every donor gave a peripheral blood sample, and the peripheral blood mononuclear cells from that sample were used for TCR beta sequencing. The Qiagen DNeasy Blood Extraction Kit was used to extract genomic DNA from the blood cell samples. The TCR originated in a female donor in good health and CMV-seronegative. Recombination connected TRBV6-1 to TRBJ2-1; the best D guess is TRBD1, with 5 bases matching. Sequencing was carried out using PBMCs. The DNA is as follows: TGTGCCAGCAGTGAAGCGCTTGGGGCTATTAAGCAGTTCTTC. This encodes CASSEALGAIKQFF.